The entry below gives a single T cell receptor (beta chain) sequence along with its context. This specimen comes from a study of control samples from healthy donors and cancer patients. Sequenced by immunoSEQ multiplex PCR; TCRdb stores in-frame clones only, minus some. In the table there are about 120,000 clones, 80% to 90% of which are singletons. Germline V gene data show CDR1 as SGHDT and CDR2 as YYEEEE. The V end was cut by 0 bases, the J end by 3 bases, with 6 bases between. The CDR3 has 14 residues. The sample consisted of blood. This clonotype was sampled from a man aged 30 to 45 in good health. The V call is TRBV5-6, the J call TRBJ1-4; D is undetermined. CDR3 bases: TGTGCCAGCAGCTTGGGGAAGGCTAATGAAAAACTGTTTTTT. Its protein product is CASSLGKANEKLFF.